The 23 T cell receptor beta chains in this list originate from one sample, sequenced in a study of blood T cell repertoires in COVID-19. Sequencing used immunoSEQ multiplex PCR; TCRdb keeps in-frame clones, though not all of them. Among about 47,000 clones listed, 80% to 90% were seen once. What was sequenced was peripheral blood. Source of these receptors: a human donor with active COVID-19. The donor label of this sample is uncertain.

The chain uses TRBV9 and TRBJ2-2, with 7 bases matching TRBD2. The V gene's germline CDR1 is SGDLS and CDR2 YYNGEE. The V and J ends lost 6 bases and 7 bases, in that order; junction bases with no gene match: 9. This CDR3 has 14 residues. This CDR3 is CASNGGREFGELFF. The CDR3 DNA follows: TGTGCCAGCAACGGCGGGAGAGAGTTCGGGGAGCTGTTTTTT.

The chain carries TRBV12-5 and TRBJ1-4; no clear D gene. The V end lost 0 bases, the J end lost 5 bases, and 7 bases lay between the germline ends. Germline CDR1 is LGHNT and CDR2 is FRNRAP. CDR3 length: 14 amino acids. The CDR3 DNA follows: TGTGCTAGTGGTTTGGTACCGGAGAATGAAAAACTGTTTTTT. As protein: CASGLVPENEKLFF.

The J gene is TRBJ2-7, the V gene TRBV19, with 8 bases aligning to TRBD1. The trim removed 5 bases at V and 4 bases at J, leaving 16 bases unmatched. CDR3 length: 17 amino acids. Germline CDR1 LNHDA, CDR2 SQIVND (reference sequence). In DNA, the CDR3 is TGTGCCAGTAGTCTCCGAACTCCAGGACAGGGTTTTTACGAGCAGTACTTC. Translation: CASSLRTPGQGFYEQYF.

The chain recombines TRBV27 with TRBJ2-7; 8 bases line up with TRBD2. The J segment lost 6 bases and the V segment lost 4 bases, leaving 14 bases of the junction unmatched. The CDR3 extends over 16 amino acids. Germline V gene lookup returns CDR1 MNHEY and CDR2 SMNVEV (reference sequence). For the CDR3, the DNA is TGTGCCAGCAGTTCTCCCCTTCGGGAGGGCCCCTTCGAGCAGTACTTC. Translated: CASSSPLREGPFEQYF.

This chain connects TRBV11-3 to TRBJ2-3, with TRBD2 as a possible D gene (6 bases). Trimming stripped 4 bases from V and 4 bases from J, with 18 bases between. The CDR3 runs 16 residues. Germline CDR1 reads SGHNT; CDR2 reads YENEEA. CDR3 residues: CASSSGLPGLADTQYF. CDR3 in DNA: TGTGCCAGCAGCTCGGGACTCCCAGGGCTAGCAGATACGCAGTATTTT.

The CDR3 nucleotides are TGTGCCAGCAGCTTAGGCGGGAGCCACGAGCAGTACTTC. This translates into CASSLGGSHEQYF. The V call is TRBV11-3, the J call TRBJ2-7, with 7 bases fitting TRBD2. CDR3 size: 13 residues. Germline values: CDR1 SGHNT, CDR2 YENEEA. The ends lost 1 base at V and 5 bases at J; junction bases unmatched: 2.

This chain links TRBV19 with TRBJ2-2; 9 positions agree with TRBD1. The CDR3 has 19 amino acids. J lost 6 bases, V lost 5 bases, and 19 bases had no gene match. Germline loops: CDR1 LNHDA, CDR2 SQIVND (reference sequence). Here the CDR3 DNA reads TGTGCCAGTAGTCCCTGGGCCGGGACAGGGAGAAATCGGGCCGGGGAGCTGTTTTTT. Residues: CASSPWAGTGRNRAGELFF. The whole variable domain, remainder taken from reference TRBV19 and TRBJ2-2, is DGGITQSPKYLFRKEGQNVTLSCEQNLNHDAMYWYRQDPGQGLRLIYYSQIVNDFQKGDIAEGYSVSREKKESFPLTVTSAQKNPTAFYLCASSPWAGTGRNRAGELFFGEGSRLTVL.

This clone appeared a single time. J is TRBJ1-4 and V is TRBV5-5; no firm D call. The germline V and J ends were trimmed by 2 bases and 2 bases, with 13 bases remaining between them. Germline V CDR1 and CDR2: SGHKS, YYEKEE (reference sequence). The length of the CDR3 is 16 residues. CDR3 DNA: TGTGCCAGCAGCTTAACGTTGCAGTTGACTAATGAAAAACTGTTTTTT. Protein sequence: CASSLTLQLTNEKLFF.

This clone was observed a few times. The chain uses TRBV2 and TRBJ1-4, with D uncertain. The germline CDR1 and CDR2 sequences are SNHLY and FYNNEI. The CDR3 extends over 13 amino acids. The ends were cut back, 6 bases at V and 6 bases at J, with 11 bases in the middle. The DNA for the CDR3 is TGTGCCAGCAGACGGAGCGCGGATGAAAAACTGTTTTTT. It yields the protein CASRRSADEKLFF.

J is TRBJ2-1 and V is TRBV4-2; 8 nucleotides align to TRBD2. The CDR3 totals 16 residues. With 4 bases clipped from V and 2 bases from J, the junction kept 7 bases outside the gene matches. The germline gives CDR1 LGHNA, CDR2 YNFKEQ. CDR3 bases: TGTGCCAGCAGCCCTGAAGCGGGAGACCCCTACAATGAGCAGTTCTTC. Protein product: CASSPEAGDPYNEQFF.

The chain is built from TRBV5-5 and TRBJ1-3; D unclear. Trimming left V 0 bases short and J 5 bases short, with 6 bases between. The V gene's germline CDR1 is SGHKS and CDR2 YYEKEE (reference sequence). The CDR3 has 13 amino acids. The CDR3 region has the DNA TGTGCCAGCAGCTTGGGCCCTAGAAACACCATATATTTT. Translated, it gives CASSLGPRNTIYF.

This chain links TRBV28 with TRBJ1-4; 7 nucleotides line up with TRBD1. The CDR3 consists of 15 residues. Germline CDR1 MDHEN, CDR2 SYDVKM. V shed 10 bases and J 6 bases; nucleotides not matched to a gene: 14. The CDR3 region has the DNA TGTGCCACATCCCTCGGCGGGACAGTAGATGAAAAACTGTTTTTT. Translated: CATSLGGTVDEKLFF.

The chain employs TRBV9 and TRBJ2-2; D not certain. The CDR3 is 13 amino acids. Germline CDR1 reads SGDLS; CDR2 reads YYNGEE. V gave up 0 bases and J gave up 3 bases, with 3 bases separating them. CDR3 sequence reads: CASSVDYTGELFF. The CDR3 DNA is TGTGCCAGCAGCGTAGACTACACCGGGGAGCTGTTTTTT. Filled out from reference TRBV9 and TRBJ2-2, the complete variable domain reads DSGVTQTPKHLITATGQRVTLRCSPRSGDLSVYWYQQSLDQGLQFLIQYYNGEERAKGNILERFSAQQFPDLHSELNLSSLELGDSALYFCASSVDYTGELFFGEGSRLTVL.

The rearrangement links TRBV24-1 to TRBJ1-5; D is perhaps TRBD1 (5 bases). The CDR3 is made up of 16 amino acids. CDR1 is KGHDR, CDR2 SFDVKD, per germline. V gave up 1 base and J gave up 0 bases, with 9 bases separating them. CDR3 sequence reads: CATSDLPGPSNQPQHF. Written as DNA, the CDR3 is TGTGCCACCAGTGATTTACCAGGGCCTAGCAATCAGCCCCAGCATTTT.

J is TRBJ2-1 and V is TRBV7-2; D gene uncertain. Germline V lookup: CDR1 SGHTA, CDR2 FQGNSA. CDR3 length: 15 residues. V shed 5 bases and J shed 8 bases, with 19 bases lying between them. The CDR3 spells CASSTSTVGLDEQFF. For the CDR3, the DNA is TGTGCCAGCAGCACCTCCACGGTTGGGCTCGATGAGCAGTTCTTC.

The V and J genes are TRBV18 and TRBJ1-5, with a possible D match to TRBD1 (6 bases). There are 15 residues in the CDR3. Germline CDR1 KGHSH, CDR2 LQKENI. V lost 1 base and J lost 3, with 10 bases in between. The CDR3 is CASSPRTANNQPQHF. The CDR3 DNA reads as TGTGCCAGCTCACCACGGACAGCGAACAATCAGCCCCAGCATTTT.

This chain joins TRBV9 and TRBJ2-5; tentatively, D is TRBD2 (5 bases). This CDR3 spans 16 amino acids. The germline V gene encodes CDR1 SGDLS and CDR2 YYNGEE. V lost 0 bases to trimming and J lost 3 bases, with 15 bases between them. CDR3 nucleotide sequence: TGTGCCAGCAGCGTAGGAGGAGGTCCGGCAAAAGAGACCCAGTACTTC. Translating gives CASSVGGGPAKETQYF.

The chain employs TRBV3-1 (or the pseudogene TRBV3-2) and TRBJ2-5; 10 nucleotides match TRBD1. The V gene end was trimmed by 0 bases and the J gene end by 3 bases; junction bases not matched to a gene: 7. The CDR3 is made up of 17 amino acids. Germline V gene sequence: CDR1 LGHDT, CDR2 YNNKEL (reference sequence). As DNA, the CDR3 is TGTGCCAGCAGCCAAGACCAACCGGGACAGGGGAAAGAGACCCAGTACTTC. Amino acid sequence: CASSQDQPGQGKETQYF.

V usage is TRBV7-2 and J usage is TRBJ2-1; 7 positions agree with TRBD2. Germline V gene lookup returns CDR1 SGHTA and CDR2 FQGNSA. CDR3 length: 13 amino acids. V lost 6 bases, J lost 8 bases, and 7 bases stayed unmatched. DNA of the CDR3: TGTGCCAGCAGTTGGGAGGGCCTGGATGAGCAGTTCTTC. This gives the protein CASSWEGLDEQFF.

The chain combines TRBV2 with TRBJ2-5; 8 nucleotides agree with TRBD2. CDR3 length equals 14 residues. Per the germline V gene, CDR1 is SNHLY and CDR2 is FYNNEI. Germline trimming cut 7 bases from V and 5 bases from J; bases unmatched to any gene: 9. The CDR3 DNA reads TGTGCCAGCACCGATCGGGGGGGAAGGGAGACCCAGTACTTC. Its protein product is CASTDRGGRETQYF.

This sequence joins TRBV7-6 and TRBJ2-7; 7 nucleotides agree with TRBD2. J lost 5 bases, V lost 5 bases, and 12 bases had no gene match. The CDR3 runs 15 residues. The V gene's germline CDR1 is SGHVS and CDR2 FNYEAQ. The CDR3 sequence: CASSPGLAAYNEQYF. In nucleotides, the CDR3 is TGTGCCAGCAGCCCGGGTCTAGCGGCATATAACGAGCAGTACTTC.

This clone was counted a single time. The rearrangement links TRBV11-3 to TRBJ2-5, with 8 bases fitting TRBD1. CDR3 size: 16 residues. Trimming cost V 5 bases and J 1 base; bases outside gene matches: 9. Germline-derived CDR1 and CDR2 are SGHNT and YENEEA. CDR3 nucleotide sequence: TGTGCCAGCAGCACGCTTTCAGGGGGCCGCCAAGAGACCCAGTACTTC. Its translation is CASSTLSGGRQETQYF.

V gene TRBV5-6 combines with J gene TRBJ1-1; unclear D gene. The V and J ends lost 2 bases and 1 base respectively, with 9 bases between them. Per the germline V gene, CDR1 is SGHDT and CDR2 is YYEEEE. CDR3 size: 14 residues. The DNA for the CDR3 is TGTGCCAGCAGCTTAAACCGGAGGAACACTGAAGCTTTCTTT. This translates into CASSLNRRNTEAFF.